Sequencing of this T cell receptor (beta chain) was carried out in a study of T cell repertoires in cytomegalovirus infection. In the case of this clonotype: Its antigen is undetermined.

MiXCR, run by TCRdb on the reads, gives a single entry per CDR3 protein. The repertoire holds some 110,000 distinct CDR3 sequences, with about 9.5% as singletons. Sequencing was carried out using PBMCs, sequenced either directly or after in vitro stimulation (not recorded which). This clonotype was sampled from a human donor in good health (CMV status not recorded). Some clones in this sample may be carry-over from other donors' samples.

This CDR3 reads CASSRDTAGGYTF. Here the CDR3 DNA reads TGTGCCAGCAGCAGGGACACCGCTGGTGGCTACACCTTC. V usage is TRBV6-2 or TRBV6-3 and J usage is TRBJ1-2, with D maybe TRBD1 (6 bases). Germline V gene sequence: CDR1 MNHEY, CDR2 SVGEGT. Trimming cost V 6 bases and J 7 bases, with 15 bases left between them. This CDR3 is 13 amino acids long.